This record covers a single TCR beta chain. Its antigen is unknown. Germline and junction disagree at one end, which may indicate a read error. The record originates from a study of graft-versus-host responses after intestinal transplantation. The overall study: Grafts were multivisceral, liver-intestinal, or isolated intestinal. Recipients were all induced with anti-thymocyte globulin, then given tacrolimus and steroids for around three years.

The CDR3 is made up of 17 amino acids. CDR1 and CDR2 from the germline V gene are LGHNA and YSLEER. This table comes from immunoSEQ multiplex PCR, and its TCRdb copy is limited to in-frame clones, with some not included. The sample records 4,500 to 5,000 clones, under 75% being singletons. Study results and caveats: Maximum circulating GvH clone levels tracked with early post-transplant HvG decreases.

The chain is built from TRBV4-3 and TRBJ2-3; TRBD2 agrees at 7 bases. The source was PBMCs, collected about 530 days after intestinal transplant. This clonotype was obtained from a human patient who received an intestinal transplant, so some T cells may come from the graft donor. The CDR3: CASGQDQERGLADAQYF. CDR3 bases: TGCGCCAGCGGCCAAGATCAAGAGCGGGGTCTCGCAGATGCGCAGTATTTT.